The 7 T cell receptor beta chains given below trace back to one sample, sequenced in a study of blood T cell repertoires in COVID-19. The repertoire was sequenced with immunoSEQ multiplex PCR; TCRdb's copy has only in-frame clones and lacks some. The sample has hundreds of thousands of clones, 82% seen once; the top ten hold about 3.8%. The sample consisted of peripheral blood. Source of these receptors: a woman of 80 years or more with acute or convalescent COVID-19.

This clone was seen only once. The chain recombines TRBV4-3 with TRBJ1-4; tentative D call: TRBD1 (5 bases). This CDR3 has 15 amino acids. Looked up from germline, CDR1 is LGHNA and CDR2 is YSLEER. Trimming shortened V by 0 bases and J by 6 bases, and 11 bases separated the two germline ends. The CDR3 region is CASSQDNGGDEKLFF. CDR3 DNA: TGCGCCAGCAGCCAAGATAACGGAGGGGATGAAAAACTGTTTTTT.

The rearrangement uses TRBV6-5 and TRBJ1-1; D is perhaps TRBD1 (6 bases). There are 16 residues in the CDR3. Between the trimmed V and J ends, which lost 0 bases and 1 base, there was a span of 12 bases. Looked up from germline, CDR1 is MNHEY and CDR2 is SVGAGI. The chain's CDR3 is CASSYSRGARNTEAFF. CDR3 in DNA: TGTGCCAGCAGTTACTCTCGGGGGGCGAGGAACACTGAAGCTTTCTTT.

The CDR3 region is CASHRARETQYF. The CDR3, as DNA: TGTGCCAGCCACAGGGCTCGGGAGACCCAGTACTTC. The rearrangement links TRBV2 to TRBJ2-5, with D maybe TRBD1 (6 bases). Trimming removed 8 bases at V and 5 bases at J, with 12 bases between. The CDR3 length is 12 residues. The germline gives CDR1 SNHLY, CDR2 FYNNEI.

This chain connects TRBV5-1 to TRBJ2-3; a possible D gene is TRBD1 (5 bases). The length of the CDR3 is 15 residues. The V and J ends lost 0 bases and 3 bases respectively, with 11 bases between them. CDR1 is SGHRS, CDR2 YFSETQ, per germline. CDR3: CASSLAGQRTDTQYF. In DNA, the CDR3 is TGCGCCAGCAGCTTGGCAGGGCAGAGAACAGATACGCAGTATTTT.

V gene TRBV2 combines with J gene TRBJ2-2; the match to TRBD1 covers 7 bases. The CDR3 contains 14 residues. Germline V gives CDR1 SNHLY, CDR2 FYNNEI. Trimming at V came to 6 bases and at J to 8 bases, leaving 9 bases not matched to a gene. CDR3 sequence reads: CASSFDRVGGELFF. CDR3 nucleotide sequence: TGTGCCAGCAGCTTCGACAGGGTCGGAGGGGAGCTGTTTTTT.

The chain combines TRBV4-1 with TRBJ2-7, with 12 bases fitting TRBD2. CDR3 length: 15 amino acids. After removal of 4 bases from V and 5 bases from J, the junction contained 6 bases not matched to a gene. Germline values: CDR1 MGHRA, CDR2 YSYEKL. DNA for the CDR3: TGCGCCAGCAGCCTCCTAGCGGGGGGGCAGAACGAGCAGTACTTC. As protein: CASSLLAGGQNEQYF.

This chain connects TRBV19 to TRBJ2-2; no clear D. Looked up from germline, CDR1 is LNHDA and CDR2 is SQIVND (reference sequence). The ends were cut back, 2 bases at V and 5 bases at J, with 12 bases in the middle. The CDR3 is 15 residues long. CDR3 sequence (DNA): TGTGCCAGTAGTATAACTCTTCTGAAGACCGGGGAGCTGTTTTTT. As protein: CASSITLLKTGELFF.